These 26 T cell receptor beta chains originate from one sample sequenced in a study of OX40 agonist ivuxolimab in advanced cancers. Data came from immunoSEQ multiplex PCR; TCRdb stores just in-frame clones and leaves some out. Of under 85,000 clones in the sample, over 90% are singletons; the top ten hold less than 8%. The sequencing used CD4+ or CD8+ T cells sorted from blood, collected in a trial of the OX40 agonist ivuxolimab. These receptor sequences come from an adult with an advanced solid tumor such as melanoma, head and neck, liver or kidney cancer.

This rearrangement joins TRBV10-2 to TRBJ2-3; no clear D gene. Germline V gene lookup returns CDR1 WSHSY and CDR2 SAAADI. V lost 0 bases to trimming and J lost 3 bases, with 10 bases between them. CDR3 length: 15 amino acids. This CDR3 is CASSESFLKTDTQYF. The CDR3 region has the DNA TGCGCCAGCAGTGAGTCCTTCCTTAAGACAGATACGCAGTATTTT.

The rearrangement links TRBV4-3 to TRBJ1-2; no definite D call. CDR1 LGHNA and CDR2 YSLEER come from the germline V gene. The V and J ends lost 0 bases and 6 bases respectively, with 17 bases between them. This CDR3 is built from 16 residues. The DNA for the CDR3 is TGCGCCAGCAGCCAAGAGGACGGGCTGACTAGTGATGGCTACACCTTC. Amino acids: CASSQEDGLTSDGYTF.

The V call is TRBV19, the J call TRBJ2-3; D is possibly TRBD2 (5 bases). CDR3 length: 16 residues. V lost 5 bases to trimming and J lost 2 bases, with 17 bases between them. Germline assignment: CDR1 LNHDA and CDR2 SQIVND (reference sequence). Written as DNA, the CDR3 is TGTGCCAGTAGTCTTTCCCCGATGAGGGCCACAGATACGCAGTATTTT. Its translation: CASSLSPMRATDTQYF.

The chain links TRBV6-5 to TRBJ2-1, with TRBD2 matching over 13 bases. This CDR3 is 15 amino acids long. Germline assignment: CDR1 MNHEY and CDR2 SVGAGI. The V and J ends lost 5 bases and 4 bases, in that order; junction bases with no gene match: 2. In DNA, the CDR3 is TGTGCCAGCAGTAAACTAGCGGGGGGGTACAATGAGCAGTTCTTC. Encoded protein: CASSKLAGGYNEQFF.

This chain uses TRBV13 with TRBJ1-1; D is unclear. Germline CDR1 PRHDT, CDR2 FYEKMQ (reference sequence). Trimming stripped 1 base from V and 3 bases from J, with 6 bases between. This CDR3 is built from 13 residues. The CDR3 spells CASSLVGDTEAFF. Here the CDR3 DNA reads TGTGCCAGCAGCTTAGTCGGCGACACTGAAGCTTTCTTT.

The chain links TRBV15 to TRBJ2-3; D perhaps matches TRBD2 (5 bases). Per germline, CDR1 LNHNV and CDR2 YYDKDF (reference sequence). The CDR3 is made up of 13 amino acids. Trimming pared 4 bases from V and 5 bases from J, leaving 10 bases between. CDR3 sequence reads: CATSILGIDTQYF. The CDR3 nucleotides read TGTGCCACCAGCATACTCGGGATAGATACGCAGTATTTT. The full variable domain, with the rest looked up from reference TRBV15 and TRBJ2-3, is DAMVIQNPRYQVTQFGKPVTLSCSQTLNHNVMYWYQQKSSQAPKLLFHYYDKDFNNEADTPDNFQSRRPNTSFCFLDIRSPGLGDTAMYLCATSILGIDTQYFGPGTRLTVL.

The chain has TRBV27 and TRBJ2-1; tentatively, D is TRBD1 or TRBD2 (5 bases each). The CDR3 sequence is 13 residues long. V was cut by 0 bases and J by 5 bases, with 5 bases left in between. The germline V gene has CDR1 MNHEY and CDR2 SMNVEV (reference sequence). The CDR3 nucleotides are TGTGCCAGCAGTTTATCGGGGGACAATGAGCAGTTCTTC. Its translation is CASSLSGDNEQFF.

The V call is TRBV5-4, the J call TRBJ2-5; TRBD2 aligns across 14 bases. Trimming at V came to 0 bases and at J to 5 bases, leaving 6 bases not matched to a gene. CDR3 length equals 17 residues. Germline assignment: CDR1 SGHNT and CDR2 YYREEE (reference sequence). The CDR3 DNA reads TGTGCCAGCAGCTTGGAACGTGGGACTAGCGGGGGTGAGACCCAGTACTTC. Translated, it gives CASSLERGTSGGETQYF.

This clone was observed a handful of times. V usage is TRBV13 and J usage is TRBJ1-5; D gene uncertain. Trimming took off 3 bases at V and 6 bases at J, with 9 bases between the two ends. This CDR3 region has 13 residues. Germline CDR1 reads PRHDT; CDR2 reads FYEKMQ (reference sequence). CDR3 nucleotides: TGTGCCAGCAGCTTGGGTCGGGGTCAGCCCCAGCATTTT. This codes for CASSLGRGQPQHF.

The chain is built from TRBV19 and TRBJ2-1; the D gene is possibly TRBD1 (5 bases). Germline-derived CDR1 and CDR2 are LNHDA and SQIVND (reference sequence). CDR3 length: 13 amino acids. The V gene lost 3 bases and the J gene lost 9 bases, with 12 bases spanning the gap. CDR3 DNA sequence: TGTGCCAGTAGTATTGTAGGGGTCGGTGAGCAGTTCTTC. It codes for CASSIVGVGEQFF.

This chain's CDR3 is CASSGQTRVVAYF. The CDR3 DNA sequence: TGTGCCAGCTCAGGACAGACTAGGGTCGTCGCGTATTTT. The chain uses TRBV18 and TRBJ2-3; D is tentatively TRBD1 or TRBD2 (6 bases each). Germline V gene sequence: CDR1 KGHSH, CDR2 LQKENI. Trimming shortened V by 5 bases and J by 14 bases, and 20 bases separated the two germline ends. The length of the CDR3 is 13 residues.

Details on this clone: Different DNA sequences within this sample yield the same CDR3. The chain carries TRBV27 and TRBJ2-1; no clear D. The V end lost 2 bases, the J end lost 1 base, and 9 bases lay between the germline ends. The CDR3 consists of 15 residues. Germline V gene lookup returns CDR1 MNHEY and CDR2 SMNVEV (reference sequence). CDR3 nucleotide sequence: TGTGCCAGCAGTTTAGATGGATCTTCCTACAATGAGCAGTTCTTC. Its translation is CASSLDGSSYNEQFF.

The gene calls are TRBV5-8 and TRBJ2-1; D not resolved. Trimming took off 4 bases at V and 4 bases at J, with 12 bases between the two ends. Germline CDR1 is SGHTS and CDR2 is YDEGEE. The CDR3 spans 14 residues. The CDR3 DNA reads as TGTGCCAGCAGCGACCTTGAAGGTTACAATGAGCAGTTCTTC. Translating gives CASSDLEGYNEQFF.

The V call is TRBV27, the J call TRBJ2-3, with 12 nucleotides matching TRBD2. Germline V gene sequence: CDR1 MNHEY, CDR2 SMNVEV (reference sequence). With V trimmed by 4 bases and J by 3 bases, 8 bases remained unmatched. CDR3 length equals 17 residues. CDR3: CASSSNPGTSGTDTQYF. The CDR3 DNA is TGTGCCAGCAGTTCCAATCCCGGGACTAGCGGGACAGATACGCAGTATTTT.

V usage is TRBV6-1 and J usage is TRBJ2-1, with 11 bases aligning to TRBD2. The V segment lost 3 bases and the J segment 8 bases; nucleotides outside the gene matches: 6. The CDR3 has 15 amino acids. Per germline, CDR1 MNHNS and CDR2 SASEGT. The CDR3 loop is CASSDLAGGVDEQFF. CDR3 nucleotide sequence: TGTGCCAGCAGTGATTTAGCGGGGGGGGTGGATGAGCAGTTCTTC.

A word on this clone: Germline is not matched at one junction end, which may reflect a read error. The chain joins TRBV15 to TRBJ2-1, with D unclear. This CDR3 region has 11 residues. Germline V lookup: CDR1 LNHNV, CDR2 YYDKDF (reference sequence). CDR3 amino acids: CATRRGNEQFF. In DNA, the CDR3 is TGTGCCACCAGAAGAGGTAATGAGCAGTTCTTC.

V is TRBV25-1 and J is TRBJ1-5, with D maybe TRBD1 (5 bases). There are 13 residues in the CDR3. Per germline, CDR1 MGHDK and CDR2 SYGVNS. V lost 10 bases and J lost 2, with 12 bases in between. CDR3: CATQGWGNQPQHF. The CDR3 region has the DNA TGTGCCACCCAGGGTTGGGGCAATCAGCCCCAGCATTTT.

J is TRBJ1-5 and V is TRBV27, with no clear D. Germline CDR1 MNHEY, CDR2 SMNVEV (reference sequence). Trimming shortened V by 5 bases and J by 7 bases, and 12 bases separated the two germline ends. The CDR3 runs to 13 residues. The CDR3 nucleotides are TGTGCCAGCAGTAGGACGGGGAGCCAGCCCCAGCATTTT. This gives the protein CASSRTGSQPQHF.

The V gene is TRBV2, the J gene TRBJ1-4; D ambiguous. Looked up from germline, CDR1 is SNHLY and CDR2 is FYNNEI. The CDR3 is 13 residues long. With 3 bases removed from V and 5 bases from J, the gap between germline ends came to 7 bases. CDR3 protein: CASSEYPNEKLFF. In nucleotides, the CDR3 is TGTGCCAGCAGTGAGTACCCGAATGAAAAACTGTTTTTT.

This chain links TRBV28 with TRBJ2-1; 13 bases agree with TRBD2. J lost 8 bases, V lost 8 bases, and 9 bases had no gene match. This CDR3 has 15 amino acids. The germline V gene has CDR1 MDHEN and CDR2 SYDVKM. The CDR3: CASAGLAGVWDEQFF. The CDR3 DNA follows: TGTGCCAGCGCTGGACTAGCGGGAGTGTGGGATGAGCAGTTCTTC.

The rearrangement uses TRBV19 and TRBJ2-7; 13 bases map to TRBD2. The CDR3 extends over 13 amino acids. CDR1 is LNHDA, CDR2 SQIVND, per germline (reference sequence). The V segment lost 8 bases and the J segment 3 bases; nucleotides outside the gene matches: 1. CDR3 amino acids: CASGLAGVYEQYF. The CDR3 nucleotides read TGTGCCAGTGGACTAGCGGGGGTCTACGAGCAGTACTTC.

The chain joins TRBV2 to TRBJ1-1; D remains ambiguous. Trimming stripped 4 bases from V and 2 bases from J, with 5 bases between. CDR1 is SNHLY, CDR2 FYNNEI, per germline. This CDR3 spans 12 amino acids. The CDR3 sequence: CASSVANTEAFF. The CDR3, as DNA: TGTGCCAGCAGTGTTGCCAACACTGAAGCTTTCTTT.

This sequence joins TRBV19 and TRBJ2-7, with a tentative D call TRBD2 (5 bases). Germline loops: CDR1 LNHDA, CDR2 SQIVND (reference sequence). V was trimmed by 3 bases and J by 3 bases, leaving 15 bases between them. The CDR3 is made up of 15 amino acids. CDR3 DNA sequence: TGTGCCAGTAGTATGGCCCTTAGAAGCGGCTACGAGCAGTACTTC. Amino acid sequence: CASSMALRSGYEQYF.

V usage is TRBV5-8 and J usage is TRBJ2-5; D is uncertain. Trimming took 6 bases from V and 5 from J, leaving 11 bases between them. CDR1 is SGHTS, CDR2 YDEGEE, per germline. The CDR3 length is 12 residues. The CDR3, as DNA: TGTGCCAGCACAAAACCGGCGGAGACCCAGTACTTC. Translating gives CASTKPAETQYF.

The rearrangement joins TRBV5-8 to TRBJ2-6, with D perhaps TRBD2 (5 bases). CDR3 length: 17 amino acids. The V and J ends lost 6 bases and 0 bases respectively, with 16 bases between them. CDR1 SGHTS and CDR2 YDEGEE come from the germline V gene. The chain's CDR3 is CASIPDWWGSGANVLTF. Written as DNA, the CDR3 is TGTGCCAGCATCCCGGACTGGTGGGGCTCTGGGGCCAACGTCCTGACTTTC. The full variable domain, in which reference TRBV5-8 and TRBJ2-6 provide the parts outside the CDR3, is EAGVTQSPTHLIKTRGQQATLRCSPISGHTSVYWYQQALGLGLQFLLWYDEGEERNRGNFPPRFSGRQFPNYSSELNVNALELEDSALYLCASIPDWWGSGANVLTFGAGSRLTVL.

In its sample, this clone ranks as medium-sized. The gene calls are TRBV7-8 and TRBJ2-7, with D possibly matching TRBD2 (5 bases). The V and J ends lost 1 base and 3 bases respectively, with 10 bases between them. CDR1 and CDR2 from the germline V gene are SGHVS and FQNEAQ. The CDR3 contains 14 residues. CDR3 sequence (DNA): TGTGCCAGCAGCTTAGAGGGAGTAGGCTACGAGCAGTACTTC. Translating gives CASSLEGVGYEQYF.